Each of the 17 T cell receptor beta chains below was sequenced from the same sample in a study of identical twins. TCRdb called the 5' RACE reads again in MiXCR, with one record for every CDR3 protein. Of roughly 240,000 distinct CDR3 sequences in the sample, 6% to 8.5% are singletons; the top ten hold over 5%. The same data also contributed to another study, on yellow fever vaccine responses in identical twins.

The sequenced sample consisted of CD8+ T cells sorted from blood. All receptors derive from a woman between 18 and 29 years old in good health.

This clonotype has a count of ten or more. The genes are TRBV4-1 and TRBJ1-1; unclear D gene. CDR3 length: 15 residues. In germline, CDR1 is MGHRA, CDR2 YSYEKL. Deletions cut 0 bases from V and 1 base from J, with 9 bases between. In DNA form, the CDR3 reads TGCGCCAGCAGCCAAGAGGGCGTACGGAACACTGAAGCTTTCTTT. This encodes CASSQEGVRNTEAFF.

The chain joins TRBV7-9 to TRBJ2-2, with 8 bases fitting TRBD2. CDR1 and CDR2 (germline): SEHNR, FQNEAQ (reference sequence). This CDR3 spans 15 amino acids. The junction had 13 bases not matched to a gene; V was cut back by 11 bases and J by 5 bases. The CDR3, as DNA: TGTGCCGGATCTCCGGGGGGGCCTTGGACCGGGGAGCTGTTTTTT. This translates into CAGSPGGPWTGELFF.

This clonotype was recorded a few times. The gene calls are TRBV29-1 and TRBJ2-7, with TRBD1 matching over 9 bases. The CDR3 has 14 residues. Germline V lookup: CDR1 SQVTM, CDR2 ANQGSEA. V was clipped by 3 bases and J by 4 bases; unmatched bases: 7. The CDR3 loop is CSVDLGTGRYEQYF. CDR3 in DNA: TGCAGCGTTGATCTGGGGACAGGGAGGTACGAGCAGTACTTC.

This clonotype has ten or more counts. This chain uses TRBV29-1 with TRBJ2-5; D call uncertain. CDR3 length equals 12 residues. V lost 7 bases and J 1 base, leaving 10 bases between the germline ends. Looked up from germline, CDR1 is SQVTM and CDR2 is ANQGSEA. The CDR3 reads CSAYGFQETQYF. The CDR3 coding sequence is TGCAGCGCCTACGGCTTCCAAGAGACCCAGTACTTC.

This clonotype has a count of ten or more. The genes are TRBV27 and TRBJ2-7; unclear D gene. The CDR3 has 15 residues. Germline CDR1 reads MNHEY; CDR2 reads SMNVEV (reference sequence). Trimming removed 6 bases from V and 0 bases from J, with 15 bases in between. The CDR3 DNA sequence: TGTGCCAGCAGCTATGGAGTCCCCCCCTCCTACGAGCAGTACTTC. Translated: CASSYGVPPSYEQYF.

This clonotype showed up just a few times. The germline gene is not matched at one end of the junction; a read error may be the cause. The chain recombines TRBV15 with TRBJ1-4; no clear D. CDR1 and CDR2 from the germline V gene are LNHNV and YYDKDF (reference sequence). The CDR3 has 14 amino acids. CDR3 region: CATSRDLNNEKLFF. Written as DNA, the CDR3 is TGTGCCACCAGCCGAGATCTTAATAATGAAAAACTGTTTTTT.

This clonotype was counted ten times or more. V gene TRBV12-3 or TRBV12-4 combines with J gene TRBJ1-1; D is unclear. This CDR3 spans 13 amino acids. Trimming shortened V by 6 bases and J by 1 base, and 9 bases separated the two germline ends. In DNA form, the CDR3 reads TGTGCCAGCAGAATCGCTGGGAACACTGAAGCTTTCTTT. Translation gives CASRIAGNTEAFF.

In its sample, this clonotype was seen many times. The chain has TRBV6-4 and TRBJ2-1, with D tentatively TRBD1 (6 bases). This CDR3 contains 15 residues. Trimming pared 1 base from V and 7 bases from J, leaving 14 bases between. The germline gives CDR1 MRHNA, CDR2 SNTAGT. DNA for the CDR3: TGTGCCAGCAGTGACTTGGCAGGGGCAGCAAATGAGCAGTTCTTC. It encodes CASSDLAGAANEQFF.

This clonotype occurred a few times. The chain joins TRBV2 to TRBJ2-7; D not resolved. V lost 2 bases and J lost 3, with 11 bases in between. The germline V gene has CDR1 SNHLY and CDR2 FYNNEI. The CDR3 runs to 14 residues. The CDR3 reads CASSESVGNYEQYF. The CDR3 DNA reads as TGTGCCAGCAGTGAAAGTGTAGGAAACTACGAGCAGTACTTC.

Remarks on this clonotype: One base away lies a much larger clone, so this may be a sequencing read error. The gene calls are TRBV12-5 and TRBJ2-1, with D unclear. The CDR3 extends over 12 amino acids. Trimming removed 11 bases at V and 8 bases at J, with 16 bases between. CDR1 and CDR2 from the germline V gene are LGHNT and FRNRAP. The CDR3 loop reads CAVALFADEQFF. In DNA, the CDR3 is TGTGCTGTGGCGCTTTTTGCGGATGAGCAGTTCTTC.

This clonotype was seen only a few times. The genes are TRBV20-1 and TRBJ2-7; 7 nucleotides agree with TRBD2. The CDR3 runs 15 residues. Germline V CDR1 and CDR2: DFQATT, SNEGSKA (reference sequence). The ends lost 3 bases at V and 3 bases at J; junction bases unmatched: 11. The CDR3 bases are TGCAGTGCTAGGCCTCCGGGACTACAAATCTACGAGCAGTACTTC. Its protein is CSARPPGLQIYEQYF.

A word on this clonotype: Mismatch with germline at one junction end may stem from a read error. This chain uses TRBV5-1 with TRBJ2-1, with D possibly TRBD2 on 6 matching bases. CDR1 SGHRS and CDR2 YFSETQ come from the germline V gene. The CDR3 is made up of 15 amino acids. CDR3 DNA sequence: TGCGCCAGCAGCACAACTAGCTCCCCCTACAATGGGCAGTTCTTC. Its translation is CASSTTSSPYNGQFF. The full variable domain, in which reference TRBV5-1 and TRBJ2-1 provide the parts outside the CDR3, is KAGVTQTPRYLIKTRGQQVTLSCSPISGHRSVSWYQQTPGQGLQFLFEYFSETQRNKGNFPGRFSGRQFSNSRSEMNVSTLELGDSALYLCASSTTSSPYNGQFFGPGTRLTVL.

This clonotype came up many times. The chain recombines TRBV24-1 with TRBJ2-2, with no clear D. Trimming pared 4 bases from V and 8 bases from J, leaving 13 bases between. The CDR3 spans 14 residues. Germline V lookup: CDR1 KGHDR, CDR2 SFDVKD. The CDR3 DNA follows: TGTGCCACCAGTGACCCGGCCTCCTTGGGGGAGCTGTTTTTT. Translation: CATSDPASLGELFF.

There are a few counts of this clonotype. The rearrangement links TRBV7-9 to TRBJ2-1; TRBD2 agrees at 12 bases. The germline gives CDR1 SEHNR, CDR2 FQNEAQ (reference sequence). This CDR3 spans 16 amino acids. The V and J ends lost 4 bases and 8 bases, in that order; junction bases with no gene match: 9. The CDR3 region is CASSSPTWTSGDEQFF. The CDR3 nucleotides are TGTGCCAGCAGCTCACCGACTTGGACTAGCGGGGATGAGCAGTTCTTC.

This clonotype has only a few counts. The chain uses TRBV7-3 and TRBJ2-7, with 9 positions matching TRBD1. The germline V gene has CDR1 SGHTA and CDR2 FQGTGA. The CDR3 contains 14 residues. With V trimmed by 2 bases and J by 2 bases, 1 base remained unmatched. The CDR3: CASSLWTGAYEQYF. Written as DNA, the CDR3 is TGTGCCAGCAGCTTATGGACAGGGGCCTACGAGCAGTACTTC.

The V and J genes are TRBV7-9 and TRBJ2-1, with D possibly matching TRBD2 (5 bases). Germline CDR1 SEHNR, CDR2 FQNEAQ (reference sequence). The length of the CDR3 is 16 residues. V lost 2 bases to trimming and J lost 7 bases, with 18 bases between them. CDR3 protein: CASSLYTGASRNEQFF. The CDR3 bases are TGTGCCAGCAGCTTATACACCGGAGCTAGCCGGAATGAGCAGTTCTTC.

The V and J genes are TRBV7-9 and TRBJ2-1; 13 nucleotides agree with TRBD2. With 6 bases clipped from V and 5 bases from J, the junction kept 7 bases outside the gene matches. CDR3 length equals 16 residues. CDR1 SEHNR and CDR2 FQNEAQ come from the germline V gene (reference sequence). CDR3 amino acids: CASRLTSGRADNEQFF. The CDR3, as DNA: TGTGCCAGCAGACTAACTAGCGGGAGGGCCGACAATGAGCAGTTCTTC.